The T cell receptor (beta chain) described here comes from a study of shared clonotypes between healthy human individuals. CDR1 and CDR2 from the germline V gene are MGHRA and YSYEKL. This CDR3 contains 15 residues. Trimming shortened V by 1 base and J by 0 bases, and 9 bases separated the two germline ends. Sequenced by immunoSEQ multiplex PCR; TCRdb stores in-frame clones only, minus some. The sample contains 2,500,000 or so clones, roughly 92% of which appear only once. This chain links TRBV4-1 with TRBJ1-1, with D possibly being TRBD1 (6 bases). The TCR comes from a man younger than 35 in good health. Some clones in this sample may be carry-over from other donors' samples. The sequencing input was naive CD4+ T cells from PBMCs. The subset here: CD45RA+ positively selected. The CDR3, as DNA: TGCGCCAGCAGCCAAGTTGGGACACTGAACACTGAAGCTTTCTTT. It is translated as CASSQVGTLNTEAFF.